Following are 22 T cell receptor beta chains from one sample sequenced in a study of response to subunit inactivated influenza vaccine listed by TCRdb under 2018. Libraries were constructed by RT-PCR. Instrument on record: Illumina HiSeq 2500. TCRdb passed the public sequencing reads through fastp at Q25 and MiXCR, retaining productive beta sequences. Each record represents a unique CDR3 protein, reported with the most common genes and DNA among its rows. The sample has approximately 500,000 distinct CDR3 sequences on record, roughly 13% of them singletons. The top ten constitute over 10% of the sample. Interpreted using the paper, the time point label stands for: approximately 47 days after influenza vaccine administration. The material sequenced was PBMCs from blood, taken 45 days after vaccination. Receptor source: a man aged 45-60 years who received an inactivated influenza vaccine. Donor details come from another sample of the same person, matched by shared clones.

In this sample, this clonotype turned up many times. CDR3: CSATGQRDEQFF. The CDR3 DNA reads as TGCAGTGCCACAGGACAACGCGATGAGCAGTTCTTC. This rearrangement joins TRBV20-1 to TRBJ2-1, with D perhaps TRBD1 (5 bases). This CDR3 comprises 12 residues. The germline CDR1 and CDR2 sequences are DFQATT and SNEGSKA (reference sequence). V lost 6 bases and J 8 bases, leaving 14 bases between the germline ends.

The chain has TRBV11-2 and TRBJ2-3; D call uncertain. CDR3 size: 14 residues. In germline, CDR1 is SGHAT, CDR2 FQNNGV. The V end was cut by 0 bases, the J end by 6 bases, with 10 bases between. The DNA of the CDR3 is TGTGCCAGCAGCTTAGATAGGGCAGGCGATACGCAGTATTTT. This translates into CASSLDRAGDTQYF.

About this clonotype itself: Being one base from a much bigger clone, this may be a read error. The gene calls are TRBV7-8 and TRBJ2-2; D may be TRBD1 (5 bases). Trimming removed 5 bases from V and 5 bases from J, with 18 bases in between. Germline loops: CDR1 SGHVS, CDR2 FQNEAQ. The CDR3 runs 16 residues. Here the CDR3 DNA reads TGTGCCAGCAGCAAGGAGTCGGCAGGGTGGACCGGGGAGCTGTTTTTT. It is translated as CASSKESAGWTGELFF.

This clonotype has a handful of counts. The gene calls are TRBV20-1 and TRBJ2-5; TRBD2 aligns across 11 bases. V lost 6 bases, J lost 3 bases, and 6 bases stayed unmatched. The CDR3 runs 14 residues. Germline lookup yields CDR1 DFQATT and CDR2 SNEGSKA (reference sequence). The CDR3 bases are TGCAGTGCCACCACGGGACTAGCGGAAGAGACCCAGTACTTC. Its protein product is CSATTGLAEETQYF.

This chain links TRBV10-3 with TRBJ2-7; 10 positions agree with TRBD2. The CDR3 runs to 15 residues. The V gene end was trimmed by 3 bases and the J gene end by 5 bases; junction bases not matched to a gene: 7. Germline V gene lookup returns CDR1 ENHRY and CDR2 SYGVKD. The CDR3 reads CAISDLSGRVHEQYF. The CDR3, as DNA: TGTGCCATCAGTGACTTAAGCGGGAGGGTCCACGAGCAGTACTTC.

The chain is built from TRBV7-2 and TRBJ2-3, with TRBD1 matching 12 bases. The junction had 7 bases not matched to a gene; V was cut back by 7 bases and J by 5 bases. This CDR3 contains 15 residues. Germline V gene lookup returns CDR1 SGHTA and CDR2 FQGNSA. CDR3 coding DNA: TGTGCCAGCACCGACCGGGACAGGGGGCGAGATACGCAGTATTTT. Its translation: CASTDRDRGRDTQYF.

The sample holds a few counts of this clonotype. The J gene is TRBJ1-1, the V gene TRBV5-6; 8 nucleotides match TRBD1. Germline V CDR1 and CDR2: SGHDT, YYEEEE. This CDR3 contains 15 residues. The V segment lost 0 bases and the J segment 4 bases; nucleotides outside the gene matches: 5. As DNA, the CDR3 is TGTGCCAGCAGCTTGGATCCGACAGGGGCCACTGAAGCTTTCTTT. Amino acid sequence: CASSLDPTGATEAFF.

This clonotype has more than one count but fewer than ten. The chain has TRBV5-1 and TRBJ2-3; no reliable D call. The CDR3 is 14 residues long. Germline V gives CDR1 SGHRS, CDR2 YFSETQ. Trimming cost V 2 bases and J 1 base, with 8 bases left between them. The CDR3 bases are TGCGCCAGCAGCTTTGCGGCAGGCACAGATACGCAGTATTTT. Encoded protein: CASSFAAGTDTQYF. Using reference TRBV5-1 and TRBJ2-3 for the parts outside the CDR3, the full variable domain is KAGVTQTPRYLIKTRGQQVTLSCSPISGHRSVSWYQQTPGQGLQFLFEYFSETQRNKGNFPGRFSGRQFSNSRSEMNVSTLELGDSALYLCASSFAAGTDTQYFGPGTRLTVL.

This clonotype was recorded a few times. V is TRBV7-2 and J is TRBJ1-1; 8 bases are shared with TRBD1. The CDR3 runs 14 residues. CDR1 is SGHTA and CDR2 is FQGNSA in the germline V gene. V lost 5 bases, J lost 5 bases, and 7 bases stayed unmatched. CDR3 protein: CASSLRDRLTEAFF. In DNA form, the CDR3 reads TGTGCCAGCAGCCTACGGGACAGGCTGACTGAAGCTTTCTTT.

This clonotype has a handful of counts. The CDR3 here is CASSPTEGGNQPQHF. Written as DNA, the CDR3 is TGTGCCAGCAGTCCTACAGAGGGCGGCAATCAGCCCCAGCATTTT. The rearrangement links TRBV12-3 or TRBV12-4 to TRBJ1-5; D not resolved. This CDR3 has 15 residues. Between the trimmed V and J ends, which lost 5 bases and 2 bases, there was a span of 13 bases.

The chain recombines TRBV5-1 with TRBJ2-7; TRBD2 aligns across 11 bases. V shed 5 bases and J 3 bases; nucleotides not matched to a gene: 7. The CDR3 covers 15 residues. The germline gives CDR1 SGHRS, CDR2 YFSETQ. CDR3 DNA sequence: TGCGCCAGCAGAGCCGGGACTAGCGGCATCTACGAGCAGTACTTC. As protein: CASRAGTSGIYEQYF. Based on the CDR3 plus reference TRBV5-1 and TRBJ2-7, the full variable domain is KAGVTQTPRYLIKTRGQQVTLSCSPISGHRSVSWYQQTPGQGLQFLFEYFSETQRNKGNFPGRFSGRQFSNSRSEMNVSTLELGDSALYLCASRAGTSGIYEQYFGPGTRLTVT.

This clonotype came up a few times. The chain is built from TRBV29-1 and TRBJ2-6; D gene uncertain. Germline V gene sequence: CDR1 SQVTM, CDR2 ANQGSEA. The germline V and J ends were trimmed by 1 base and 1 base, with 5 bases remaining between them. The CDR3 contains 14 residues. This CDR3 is CSVEAGSGANVLTF. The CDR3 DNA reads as TGCAGCGTTGAAGCTGGATCTGGGGCCAACGTCCTGACTTTC.

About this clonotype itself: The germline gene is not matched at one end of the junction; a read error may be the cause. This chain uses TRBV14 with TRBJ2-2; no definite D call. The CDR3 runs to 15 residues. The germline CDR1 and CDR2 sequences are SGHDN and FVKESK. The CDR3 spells CASSQNLDYTVELFF. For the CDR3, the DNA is TGTGCCAGCAGCCAAAATTTGGATTACACCGTGGAGCTGTTTTTT. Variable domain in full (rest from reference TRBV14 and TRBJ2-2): EAGVTQFPSHSVIEKGQTVTLRCDPISGHDNLYWYRRVMGKEIKFLLHFVKESKQDESGMPNNRFLAERTGGTYSTLKVQPAELEDSGVYFCASSQNLDYTVELFFGEGSRLTVL.

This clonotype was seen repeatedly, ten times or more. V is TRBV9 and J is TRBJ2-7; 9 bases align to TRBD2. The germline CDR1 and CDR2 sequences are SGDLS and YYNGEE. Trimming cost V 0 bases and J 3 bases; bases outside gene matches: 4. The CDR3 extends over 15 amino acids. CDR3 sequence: CASSVDISGGYEQYF. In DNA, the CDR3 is TGTGCCAGCAGCGTAGATATTAGCGGGGGCTACGAGCAGTACTTC.

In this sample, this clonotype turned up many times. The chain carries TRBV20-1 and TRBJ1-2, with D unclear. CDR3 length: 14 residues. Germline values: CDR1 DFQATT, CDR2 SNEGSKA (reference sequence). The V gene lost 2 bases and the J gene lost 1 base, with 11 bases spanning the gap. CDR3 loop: CSARPSAYNYGYTF. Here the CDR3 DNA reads TGCAGTGCTAGACCCTCGGCGTATAACTATGGCTACACCTTC.

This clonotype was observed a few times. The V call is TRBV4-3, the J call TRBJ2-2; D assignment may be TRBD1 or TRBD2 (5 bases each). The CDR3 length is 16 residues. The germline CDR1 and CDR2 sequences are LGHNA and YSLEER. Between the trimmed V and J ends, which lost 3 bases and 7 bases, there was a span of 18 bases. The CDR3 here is CASSQKSGTIYGELFF. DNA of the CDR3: TGCGCCAGCAGCCAGAAATCCGGGACCATTTACGGGGAGCTGTTTTTT.

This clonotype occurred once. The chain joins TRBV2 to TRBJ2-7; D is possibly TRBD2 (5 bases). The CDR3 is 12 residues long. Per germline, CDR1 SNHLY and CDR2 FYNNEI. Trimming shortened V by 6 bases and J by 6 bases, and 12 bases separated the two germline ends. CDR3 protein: CASRVLGSEQYF. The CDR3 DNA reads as TGTGCCAGCAGGGTACTAGGAAGCGAGCAGTACTTC.

CDR3 DNA: TGTGCCAGCAGCCCAGGGGTGGCCTACAATGAGCAGTTCTTC. The encoded protein is CASSPGVAYNEQFF. This chain joins TRBV2 and TRBJ2-1; a weak D match, TRBD1 (6 bases). CDR1 is SNHLY, CDR2 FYNNEI, per germline. The CDR3 totals 14 residues. V lost 6 bases and J 2 bases, leaving 11 bases between the germline ends.

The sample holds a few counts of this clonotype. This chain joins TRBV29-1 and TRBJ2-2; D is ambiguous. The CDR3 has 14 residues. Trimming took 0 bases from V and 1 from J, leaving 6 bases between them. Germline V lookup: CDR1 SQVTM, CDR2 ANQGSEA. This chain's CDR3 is CSVEEQQNTGELFF. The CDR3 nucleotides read TGCAGCGTTGAAGAGCAGCAGAACACCGGGGAGCTGTTTTTT.

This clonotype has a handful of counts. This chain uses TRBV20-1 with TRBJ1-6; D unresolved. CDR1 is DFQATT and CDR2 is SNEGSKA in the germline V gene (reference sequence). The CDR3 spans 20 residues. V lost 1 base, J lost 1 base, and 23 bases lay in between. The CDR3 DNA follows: TGCAGTGCTAGAGTGGGTGACGGTTCCCTGGGGTGGTCCTATAATTCACCCCTCCACTTT. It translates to CSARVGDGSLGWSYNSPLHF.

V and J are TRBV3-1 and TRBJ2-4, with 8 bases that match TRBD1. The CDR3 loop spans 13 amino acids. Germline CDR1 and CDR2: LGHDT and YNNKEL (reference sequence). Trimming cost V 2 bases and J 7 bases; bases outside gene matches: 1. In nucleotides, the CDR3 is TGTGCCAGCAGCCAAAGGGACAGGAACATTCAGTACTTC. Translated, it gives CASSQRDRNIQYF.

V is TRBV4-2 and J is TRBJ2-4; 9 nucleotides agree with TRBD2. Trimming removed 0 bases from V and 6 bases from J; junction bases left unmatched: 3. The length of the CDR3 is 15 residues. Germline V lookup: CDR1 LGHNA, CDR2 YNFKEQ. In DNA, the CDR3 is TGTGCCAGCAGCCAAGATAGCGGGAGTAGAAACATTCAGTACTTC. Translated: CASSQDSGSRNIQYF.